The next 22 T cell receptor beta chains were all read from a single sample in a study of cytomegalovirus exposure and HLA in healthy donors. This PCR relied on a set of 60 Vbeta primers and 13 Jbeta primers. The data were produced by immunoSEQ multiplex PCR, yet TCRdb's version contains in-frame clones alone and is incomplete. The sample yields around 180,000 clones, 70% to 80% seen once. The sequenced material came from PBMCs. These receptors came from a man in his 60s in good health and CMV-seronegative.

The chain employs TRBV25-1 and TRBJ1-5; D is unclear. Germline values: CDR1 MGHDK, CDR2 SYGVNS. The CDR3 contains 14 residues. V lost 1 base and J 3 bases, leaving 7 bases between the germline ends. The CDR3 region has the DNA TGTGCCAGCAGTGAATGGGCAGACAATCAGCCCCAGCATTTT. Protein product: CASSEWADNQPQHF.

In its sample, this clone was seen a few times. V is TRBV5-6 and J is TRBJ1-5; 10 bases are a match to TRBD1. The J segment lost 7 bases and the V segment lost 1 base, leaving 5 bases of the junction unmatched. Germline V gives CDR1 SGHDT, CDR2 YYEEEE. The CDR3 contains 15 residues. CDR3 in amino acids: CASSLYGTGVQPQHF. The CDR3 DNA follows: TGTGCCAGCAGCTTGTATGGGACAGGGGTCCAGCCCCAGCATTTT.

This sequence joins TRBV28 and TRBJ1-1; TRBD1 is a possible D gene (5 bases). Germline loops: CDR1 MDHEN, CDR2 SYDVKM. Trimming stripped 5 bases from V and 1 base from J, with 11 bases between. The CDR3 runs 14 residues. The DNA of the CDR3 is TGTGCCAGCAGTCCCGGCGGGACGAACACTGAAGCTTTCTTT. It translates to CASSPGGTNTEAFF.

On this clone itself: At one boundary the junction diverges from the germline segment, which might be a read error. The chain joins TRBV11-2 to TRBJ2-5; 13 nucleotides match TRBD2. Germline V gene data show CDR1 as SGHAT and CDR2 as FQNNGV. This CDR3 is built from 16 residues. Here the CDR3 reads CTSSRPGLAGQETQYF. CDR3 DNA: TGTACCAGCAGCAGACCGGGACTAGCGGGACAAGAGACCCAGTACTTC. Full variable domain (rest looked up from reference TRBV11-2 and TRBJ2-5): EAGVAQSPRYKIIEKRQSVAFWCNPISGHATLYWYQQILGQGPKLLIQFQNNGVVDDSQLPKDRFSAERLKGVDSTLKIQPAKLEDSAVYLCTSSRPGLAGQETQYFGPGTRLLVL.

A word on this clone: Other DNA sequences from this sample encode an identical CDR3 as well. The chain couples TRBV27 to TRBJ1-2; weak D call: TRBD1 (5 bases). The CDR3 runs 13 residues. Germline CDR1 is MNHEY and CDR2 is SMNVEV (reference sequence). The ends were cut back, 5 bases at V and 4 bases at J, with 11 bases in the middle. The CDR3 reads CASSLGGSYGYTF. CDR3 sequence (DNA): TGTGCCAGCAGTCTTGGGGGGTCCTATGGCTACACCTTC.

This chain connects TRBV11-2 to TRBJ2-3, with D uncertain. CDR1 is SGHAT, CDR2 FQNNGV, per germline. The V gene lost 0 bases and the J gene lost 4 bases, with 8 bases spanning the gap. CDR3 length: 14 amino acids. This CDR3 reads CASSLEVEPDTQYF. The CDR3 DNA sequence: TGTGCCAGCAGCTTAGAGGTAGAGCCAGATACGCAGTATTTT.

The chain joins TRBV2 to TRBJ2-7; TRBD1 agrees at 7 bases. The V gene end was trimmed by 4 bases and the J gene end by 2 bases; junction bases not matched to a gene: 8. The CDR3 is 15 residues long. Germline V gene data show CDR1 as SNHLY and CDR2 as FYNNEI. As DNA, the CDR3 is TGTGCCAGCAGTGTAACAGGGGCCCCGACCTACGAGCAGTACTTC. Translating gives CASSVTGAPTYEQYF.

This clone showed up just a few times. This sequence joins TRBV6-6 and TRBJ2-7; D unresolved. V lost 5 bases to trimming and J lost 2 bases, with 10 bases between them. Germline loops: CDR1 MNHNY, CDR2 SVGAGI (reference sequence). The CDR3 length is 13 residues. CDR3 nucleotide sequence: TGTGCCAGCAGTACTGCCCCGACCTACGAGCAGTACTTC. It is translated as CASSTAPTYEQYF.

This clone occurred once. V usage is TRBV6-6 and J usage is TRBJ1-1, with a tentative D call TRBD1 (5 bases). The CDR3 contains 16 residues. Trimming left V 6 bases short and J 0 bases short, with 17 bases between. Germline-derived CDR1 and CDR2 are MNHNY and SVGAGI (reference sequence). The CDR3 sequence: CASRLTGTGMNTEAFF. In DNA, the CDR3 is TGTGCCAGCAGACTAACGGGGACTGGGATGAACACTGAAGCTTTCTTT.

This clone was counted a single time. The J gene is TRBJ2-7, the V gene TRBV7-2, with TRBD1 as a possible D gene (6 bases). Germline-derived CDR1 and CDR2 are SGHTA and FQGNSA. The CDR3 totals 14 residues. Trimming took off 1 base at V and 0 bases at J, with 7 bases between the two ends. The CDR3 DNA sequence: TGTGCCAGCAGCTTAGAACAGGGCTCCTACGAGCAGTACTTC. It codes for CASSLEQGSYEQYF.

The gene calls are TRBV6-6 and TRBJ2-1, with 9 bases lining up with TRBD1. The CDR3 is 16 amino acids. CDR1 is MNHNY and CDR2 is SVGAGI in the germline V gene (reference sequence). The V and J ends lost 2 bases and 3 bases, in that order; junction bases with no gene match: 5. The CDR3 sequence is CASSYPGTGYYNEQFF. Written as DNA, the CDR3 is TGTGCCAGCAGTTACCCCGGGACAGGGTACTACAATGAGCAGTTCTTC.

The chain uses TRBV28 and TRBJ2-2, with a weak D call TRBD2 (5 bases). Deletions cut 2 bases from V and 4 bases from J, with 17 bases between. This CDR3 is 17 amino acids long. Germline lookup yields CDR1 MDHEN and CDR2 SYDVKM. CDR3 in DNA: TGTGCCAGCAGTTTACCCCTCGGTAGCGCAGCCACCGGGGAGCTGTTTTTT. This encodes CASSLPLGSAATGELFF.

This clone was detected only a few times. This sequence joins TRBV6-5 and TRBJ2-6, with D tentatively TRBD1 (5 bases). CDR1 MNHEY and CDR2 SVGAGI come from the germline V gene. Trimming removed 6 bases from V and 0 bases from J, with 9 bases in between. The CDR3 covers 15 residues. CDR3 amino acids: CASSDRTSGANVLTF. The CDR3 DNA reads TGTGCCAGCAGCGACAGAACCTCTGGGGCCAACGTCCTGACTTTC.

The chain joins TRBV23-1 to TRBJ2-5, with TRBD1 matching 8 bases. TRBV23-1 is an ORF for which the function is uncertain. Losses at the gene ends were 3 bases for V and 2 bases for J; bases not matched to a gene: 14. CDR3 length equals 18 residues. CDR3 sequence (DNA): TGCGCCAGCAGTCAGATATATGGGACAGGCGACCTTCAAGAGACCCAGTACTTC. Encoded protein: CASSQIYGTGDLQETQYF.

Comment on this clone: A read error may produce the germline difference seen at one junction end. The chain uses TRBV7-2 and TRBJ1-5; a possible D gene is TRBD1 (5 bases). Looked up from germline, CDR1 is SGHTA and CDR2 is FQGNSA. The CDR3 sequence is 15 residues long. DNA for the CDR3: TGTGCCAGCAGCTCTGACAGAATTAGCAATCAGCCCCAGAATTTT. Its protein is CASSSDRISNQPQNF. The variable domain in full, with the rest retrieved from reference TRBV7-2 and TRBJ1-5, is GAGVSQSPSNKVTEKGKDVELRCDPISGHTALYWYRQSLGQGLEFLIYFQGNSAPDKSGLPSDRFSAERTGGSVSTLTIQRTQQEDSAVYLCASSSDRISNQPQNFGDGTRLSIL.

This clone was detected a few times. This chain uses TRBV7-6 with TRBJ2-3; tentatively, D is TRBD2 (6 bases). Germline assignment: CDR1 SGHVS and CDR2 FNYEAQ. Trimming left V 1 base short and J 0 bases short, with 11 bases between. The length of the CDR3 is 16 residues. As DNA, the CDR3 is TGTGCCAGCAGCTTAGAGCGGGTCAGTAGCACAGATACGCAGTATTTT. Translation gives CASSLERVSSTDTQYF.

This chain uses TRBV9 with TRBJ2-2, with 7 positions matching TRBD1. CDR1 is SGDLS, CDR2 YYNGEE, per germline. The junction had 10 bases not matched to a gene; V was cut back by 4 bases and J by 4 bases. The CDR3 loop spans 16 amino acids. The CDR3, as DNA: TGTGCCAGCAGCTCAGGGGGTGGTTTTGGCACCGGGGAGCTGTTTTTT. Its protein is CASSSGGGFGTGELFF.

The V gene is TRBV28, the J gene TRBJ2-2; 8 bases are shared with TRBD1. Germline V gene sequence: CDR1 MDHEN, CDR2 SYDVKM. The junction had 6 bases not matched to a gene; V was cut back by 6 bases and J by 3 bases. The CDR3 consists of 15 residues. The CDR3 loop reads CASRVTQGDTGELFF. CDR3 sequence (DNA): TGTGCCAGCAGGGTGACACAGGGGGACACCGGGGAGCTGTTTTTT.

This rearrangement joins TRBV9 to TRBJ1-4; 9 bases map to TRBD1. The CDR3 totals 15 residues. Trimming at V came to 0 bases and at J to 5 bases, leaving 2 bases not matched to a gene. Germline assignment: CDR1 SGDLS and CDR2 YYNGEE. The CDR3 is CASSVEGTGNEKLFF. CDR3 nucleotide sequence: TGTGCCAGCAGCGTAGAAGGGACAGGGAATGAAAAACTGTTTTTT.

This clone was seen more than once but under ten times. This chain links TRBV27 with TRBJ1-2; D may be TRBD1 (5 bases). V was cut by 9 bases and J by 0 bases, with 17 bases left in between. The CDR3 has 15 residues. Germline assignment: CDR1 MNHEY and CDR2 SMNVEV (reference sequence). This CDR3 is CASSDNRRTNYGYTF. DNA for the CDR3: TGTGCCAGTTCGGACAACAGGAGAACTAACTATGGCTACACCTTC.

The chain employs TRBV7-9 and TRBJ2-7; perhaps TRBD2 as D (7 bases). Trimming stripped 3 bases from V and 2 bases from J, with 17 bases between. Germline V gives CDR1 SEHNR, CDR2 FQNEAQ (reference sequence). This CDR3 has 16 residues. CDR3 loop: CASSFAFAGAPYEQYF. The CDR3 bases are TGTGCCAGCAGCTTCGCTTTCGCGGGGGCCCCCTACGAGCAGTACTTC.

This clone was counted a few times. The J gene is TRBJ2-1, the V gene TRBV5-1; perhaps TRBD1 as D (6 bases). The CDR3 covers 15 residues. Germline V CDR1 and CDR2: SGHRS, YFSETQ. Trimming removed 1 base at V and 1 base at J, with 9 bases between. DNA for the CDR3: TGCGCCAGCAGCTTGCAGGGGATTTCCTACAATGAGCAGTTCTTC. This codes for CASSLQGISYNEQFF.